This T cell receptor (beta chain) was identified during a study of cytotoxic CD8 clonotypes in ibrutinib-treated CLL. Study in general: The patients, about ten relapsed/refractory and under 16 treatment-naive, included fewer than 18 who were IGHV unmutated. Whole-study findings and limits: Patients had baseline clonality above age-matched healthy donors, and this clonality moved with circulating CD8+ T-cell counts. Stable or contracted on treatment, public clonotypes were also uncommon.

For this clone: Antigen specificity is unknown.

Genomic DNA in an amount of around 2 micrograms was extracted from cryopreserved PBMCs and used for the preparation of TCR beta libraries. Only in-frame clones appear in the TCRdb table, and some are missing; sequencing was by immunoSEQ multiplex PCR. The sample records about 130,000 clones, 70% to 90% being singletons. Trimming pared 3 bases from V and 4 bases from J, leaving 13 bases between. This CDR3 has 15 amino acids. Looked up from germline, CDR1 is LGHNA and CDR2 is YNFKEQ. The genes are TRBV4-2 and TRBJ2-1; D remains unclear. The clonotype comes from a human donor with chronic lymphocytic leukemia. This specimen was PBMCs, taken after 24 months of ibrutinib treatment. The CDR3 coding sequence is TGTGCCAGCAGCCACGCCGATAGCAGGTACAATGAGCAGTTCTTC. Its translation: CASSHADSRYNEQFF.